Here is one T cell receptor beta chain with its context. The data originate from a study of shared clonotypes between healthy human individuals. Germline CDR1 reads MNHEY; CDR2 reads SVGAGI. The CDR3 consists of 16 residues. V lost 4 bases and J 0 bases, leaving 13 bases between the germline ends. Only in-frame clones appear in the TCRdb table, and some are missing; sequencing was by immunoSEQ multiplex PCR. The data show about 96,000 clones, 40% to 55% seen once. Sequenced sample: PBMCs. The chain recombines TRBV6-5 with TRBJ1-3; a weak D match, TRBD1 (5 bases). This clonotype originated in a woman aged 40 to 50 in good health. Some clones in this sample may be carry-over from other donors' samples. The chain's CDR3 is CASSWGQPFSGNTIYF. The CDR3 DNA reads TGTGCCAGCAGTTGGGGCCAGCCCTTCTCTGGAAACACCATATATTTT.